What follows is one T cell receptor beta chain and its context. This clonotype was counted between two and nine times. The target of this receptor is not known. No quality values exist for individual bases; no much larger clone is one base distant. Donors were a few dozen systemically healthy Caucasian individuals from Russia aged roughly 6 to 90 years. Approximately 9.3 milliliters of peripheral blood were drawn from each donor into EDTA-treated Vacutainer tubes. PBMCs were isolated by Ficoll-Paque density-gradient centrifugation, with at least 6 million obtained per sample. Trizol reagent was used to extract total RNA from PBMCs, with at least 6 micrograms per sample. The percentages of naive CD45RAhigh/CD27high T cells were determined by flow cytometry on a PBMC aliquot from every donor. The data stem from a study of blood T cells in healthy people across ages (dated by TCRdb to about 2015). Background for the entire study: In model experiments, template switching captured about one uniquely barcoded TCR beta cDNA molecule for every two T cells. Using deep sequencing normalized with unique cDNA molecular identifiers, the study measured how TCR beta repertoire diversity changes with age. The donors were divided into four age groups: young (average approximately 17 years), middle-aged (under 40), aged (about 60) and long-lived (roughly 82). To avoid experimental bias, donors of different ages were spread randomly across the sequencing lanes. For two donors (one aged 18 to 30 and one aged 80 or older), the study analyzed two additional independent replicas of 1 million unique cDNA reads from the same blood draw.

From the cysteine through the phenylalanine, the CDR3 covers 15 amino acids. Only the CDR3 DNA stays, 45 bases, in frame from base 1. CDR1 and CDR2 are drawn from the germline V gene: SGHRS, YFSETQ. Study-wide findings and limitations: As age increased, observed TCR beta diversity per million T cells dropped in a roughly linear way, and a significant reduction was already evident by age 40. There was a strong correlation between observed TCR beta diversity and the percentage of naive T cells measured by flow cytometry. The long-lived group showed more naive CD4+ T cells, fewer expanded clones and increased TCR diversity than the aged group, suggesting age selection. Since profiling was done on bulk unsorted PBMCs, naive and antigen-experienced compartments could not be conclusively compared. Because the CMV infection status of the donors was unknown, age-related changes in expanded clonotypes may potentially have been confounded. Total diversity estimates from one million sequenced T cells were considered lower bounds and underestimates.

The library was generated by 5' RACE. The instrument given in TCRdb is Illumina HiSeq 2500. A second PCR of roughly 7 to 12 cycles was run with a J-beta primer mix and a sample-barcoded 5' primer. Each TCR beta cDNA molecule received a unique molecular identifier from a template-switch 5' adaptor carrying 12 random nucleotides. At least 2.5 million CDR3-containing paired-end reads were obtained from each sample. The Mint cDNA synthesis kit, primed by a TRBC-specific oligonucleotide, was used to synthesize first-strand cDNA from all RNA. Following uracil-DNA glycosylase treatment, a first 18-cycle PCR with universal primers M1SS and BC2_uni_R was performed on all cDNA. The published analysis was carried out like this. Each sample was normalized by randomly selecting 1 million high-quality reads, each carrying a distinct molecular identifier. Instead of being binned into consensus sequences, reads with shared molecular identifiers were discarded. MiTCR, set to a Q25 quality threshold and the strictest error-elimination algorithm, was used for CDR3 identification, clonotype clustering and error correction. A nonparametric unseen species model with Euler transformation was used to estimate a lower bound on total TCR beta diversity. TCRdb reran the public reads through fastp at Q25 and MiXCR, keeping productive beta chains. Merged by CDR3 protein, the rows form single entries marked with the most common genes and DNA. These V and J calls originate from TCRdb's pipeline instead of the authors' own analysis. The sample yields 720,000 or so distinct CDR3 sequences; 40% to 45% were counted once. Of the sample, about 32% falls within the top ten clones.

The receptor's source is a man at least 80 years old in good health. Recombination connected TRBV5-1 to TRBJ2-5; the central 7 bases match TRBD1. Near its end, the DNA agrees better with TRBJ2-7, so the J call may be wrong. The sample was blood. In nucleotide form, the sequence is TGCGCCAGCAGCTTGGGGGCGACAGGGACGTACGAGCAGTACTTC. It translates as CASSLGATGTYEQYF.